Listed below are T cell receptor beta chains from one sample, sequenced in a study of T cell repertoires in cytomegalovirus infection. From the reads, TCRdb called clonotypes with MiXCR, one entry per CDR3 protein. The data hold approximately 730,000 distinct CDR3 sequences, with under 35% observed a single time. These receptors lack a known antigen. The specimen comprised cultured CD8+ T cells from PBMCs, sampled from culture after CMV antigen stimulation. The receptor source for this set is a human donor in good health (CMV status not recorded). Some clones in this sample may be carry-over from other donors' samples. Both conserved end residues are part of each CDR3.

cdr3_length v_call cdr3_aa
13 TRBV20-1 CSAISQGNYGYTF
17 TRBV7-8 CASSFRSGTGPYNEQFF
12 TRBV27 CASSWVGQPQHF
17 TRBV7-9 CASSSRTSGGISDTQYF
14 TRBV28 CASSTTLGTDTQYF
14 TRBV27 CASSFNALNYGYTF
11 TRBV7-9 CAAAAPYEQYF
12 TRBV19 CASSRGYAEAFF
14 TRBV27 CATSPPGVAYEQYF
14 TRBV19 CASSPDRVMDEQYF
16 TRBV4-1 CASSHPGQGYHTEAFF
16 TRBV5-1 CASSLAGGGLYNEQFF
13 TRBV19 CASSTGGWNEAFF
14 TRBV7-9 CASSPFRSEETQYF
13 TRBV28 CASNAPMNTEAFF
14 TRBV19 CASKMRAGNQPQHF
16 TRBV2 CASSEVGQGIHNEQFF
14 TRBV2 CANTIGQEAYEQYF
13 TRBV6-5 CASSQQLQETQYF
12 TRBV19 CASSISTVGYTF
13 TRBV7-9 CASSKTPFYEQYF
12 TRBV7-8 CASSIPPVGQFF
11 TRBV29-1 CSGFSGNTIYF
16 TRBV6-1 CASSTPGTGVGETQYF
15 TRBV27 CASSVYSGREFGYTF
14 TRBV4-1 CASSQFSLPDTQYF
15 TRBV6-1 CASSERWGNTGELFF
16 TRBV27 CASSLSSGTISYEQYF